Sequencing of this TCR beta chain was carried out in a study of cytomegalovirus exposure and HLA in healthy donors. The study's findings and limits: Productive rates of about 87% or about 30% were seen for most TCR beta V segments in an earlier analysis. A later analysis reported that several of the most significant clusters appeared to be linked to common viral pathogens, among them Epstein-Barr virus.

13 Jbeta primers and 60 Vbeta primers were used for the PCR. Libraries were prepared by immunoSEQ multiplex PCR; TCRdb keeps only in-frame clonotypes and omits some of them. Here the sample table reports about 200,000 clones. This CDR3 contains 18 residues. Germline CDR1 reads MDHEN; CDR2 reads SYDVKM. Losses at the gene ends were 6 bases for V and 0 bases for J; bases not matched to a gene: 9. About this clone: Its specificity is unknown.

The sequenced sample consisted of PBMCs. This clonotype originated in a man aged 25 to 40 in good health and CMV-seronegative. J is TRBJ2-3 and V is TRBV28; 13 bases align to TRBD2. The CDR3 region is CASRTSGRTAYSTDTQYF. The CDR3 nucleotides read TGTGCCAGCAGGACTAGCGGGAGGACGGCCTATAGCACAGATACGCAGTATTTT.